The entry below gives a single T cell receptor beta chain sequence along with its context. Its target is not known. Losses at the gene ends were 5 bases for V and 2 bases for J; bases not matched to a gene: 6. The CDR3 is 14 residues long. Germline CDR1 SGHVS, CDR2 FQNEAQ. This record comes from a study of cytomegalovirus exposure and HLA in healthy donors. Study results and caveats: It has been reported that TCR beta sequences accurately predicted the HLA-A and HLA-B alleles of most subjects. A later analysis reportedly found that, within productive TCRs, an Asian-associated ancestry cluster had fewer N-insertions than the mean observed across the roughly 700 donors. TCR beta V- and J-gene trimming, according to a later analysis, was linked to a missense DCLRE1C variant.

The PCR ran on 60 Vbeta and 13 Jbeta primers. The repertoire was sequenced with immunoSEQ multiplex PCR; TCRdb's copy has only in-frame clones and lacks some. The sample lists tens of thousands of clones, 85% seen once, with roughly a tenth in the top ten. The chain employs TRBV7-8 and TRBJ2-7; 7 bases align to TRBD1. The TCR originated in a female donor in good health and CMV-seronegative. Sequenced material: PBMCs. The CDR3 loop reads CASSQQGQAYEQYF. For the CDR3, the DNA is TGTGCCAGCAGCCAACAGGGGCAAGCCTACGAGCAGTACTTC.